Following are 10 T cell receptor beta chains from one sample sequenced in a study of OX40 agonist ivuxolimab in advanced cancers. Clones were read by immunoSEQ multiplex PCR, and TCRdb kept only the in-frame ones, dropping some. The data contain approximately 52,000 clones, 85% of them seen just once; the ten biggest clones take up roughly 9.6%. The starting material was CD4+ or CD8+ T cells sorted from blood, obtained in a trial of the OX40 agonist ivuxolimab. These TCRs come from an adult with an advanced solid tumor such as melanoma, head and neck, liver or kidney cancer.

The chain uses TRBV30 and TRBJ1-4; 9 nucleotides align to TRBD1. Germline V CDR1 and CDR2: GTSNPN, SVGIG (reference sequence). Unmatched junction bases numbered 8, after V lost 2 bases and J lost 10 bases. This CDR3 has 14 amino acids. The DNA of the CDR3 is TGTGCCTGGAGTCTACAGGGGGCGTCGGGAAAACTGTTTTTT. Its protein product is CAWSLQGASGKLFF. The variable domain in full, completed from reference TRBV30 and TRBJ1-4, reads SQTIHQWPATLVQPVGSPLSLECTVEGTSNPNLYWYRQAAGRGLQLLFYSVGIGQISSEVPQNLSASRPQDRQFILSSKKLLLSDSGFYLCAWSLQGASGKLFFGSGTQLSVL.

This sequence joins TRBV14 and TRBJ2-3; D remains unclear. V lost 3 bases to trimming and J lost 2 bases, with 9 bases between them. CDR3 length equals 14 residues. From germline, CDR1 is SGHDN and CDR2 FVKESK. CDR3 coding DNA: TGTGCCAGCAGCCATCCCCATAACACAGATACGCAGTATTTT. This translates into CASSHPHNTDTQYF.

The chain recombines TRBV19 with TRBJ2-4; TRBD2 matches 7 bases. The ends lost 2 bases at V and 6 bases at J; junction bases unmatched: 7. The CDR3 runs to 15 residues. Germline V lookup: CDR1 LNHDA, CDR2 SQIVND (reference sequence). Written as DNA, the CDR3 is TGTGCCAGTAGTATACAAGCGGGACCGGTAAACATTCAGTACTTC. It yields the protein CASSIQAGPVNIQYF.

The CDR3 protein is CAIGGATNEKLFF. CDR3 sequence (DNA): TGTGCTATCGGCGGAGCAACTAATGAAAAACTGTTTTTT. V gene TRBV6-1 combines with J gene TRBJ1-4; no definite D call. This CDR3 is 13 amino acids long. Looked up from germline, CDR1 is MNHNS and CDR2 is SASEGT.

This rearrangement joins TRBV29-1 to TRBJ2-1, with 9 bases matching TRBD1. Trimming at V came to 5 bases and at J to 5 bases, leaving 10 bases not matched to a gene. The CDR3 consists of 15 residues. CDR1 is SQVTM, CDR2 ANQGSEA, per germline. DNA for the CDR3: TGCAGCGTTCTCCGAACAGGGGGCATCAACAATGAGCAGTTCTTC. Translated, it gives CSVLRTGGINNEQFF.

J is TRBJ2-5 and V is TRBV7-8; TRBD1 matches 7 bases. The junction had 11 bases not matched to a gene; V was cut back by 4 bases and J by 3 bases. This CDR3 spans 16 amino acids. Looked up from germline, CDR1 is SGHVS and CDR2 is FQNEAQ. CDR3 sequence reads: CASSSRQGSTKETQYF. Written as DNA, the CDR3 is TGTGCCAGCAGCTCCAGACAGGGATCTACAAAAGAGACCCAGTACTTC.

The V and J genes are TRBV5-4 and TRBJ2-1, with TRBD2 matching over 10 bases. The germline V gene encodes CDR1 SGHNT and CDR2 YYREEE (reference sequence). After removal of 6 bases from V and 5 bases from J, the junction contained 5 bases not matched to a gene. This CDR3 comprises 14 residues. The CDR3 region is CASTLAGVNNEQFF. CDR3 coding DNA: TGTGCCAGCACGCTAGCGGGAGTTAACAATGAGCAGTTCTTC. Filled out from reference TRBV5-4 and TRBJ2-1, the complete variable domain reads ETGVTQSPTHLIKTRGQQVTLRCSSQSGHNTVSWYQQALGQGPQFIFQYYREEENGRGNFPPRFSGLQFPNYSSELNVNALELDDSALYLCASTLAGVNNEQFFGPGTRLTVL.

The chain links TRBV9 to TRBJ2-3; 10 bases fit TRBD2. Germline trimming cut 0 bases from V and 1 base from J; bases unmatched to any gene: 5. Germline lookup yields CDR1 SGDLS and CDR2 YYNGEE. The CDR3 has 17 residues. The DNA for the CDR3 is TGTGCCAGCAGCGTAGAGATGCTAGCGGGGGGCACAGATACGCAGTATTTT. It encodes CASSVEMLAGGTDTQYF.

J is TRBJ2-2 and V is TRBV2; no clear D. This CDR3 has 15 residues. Germline V lookup: CDR1 SNHLY, CDR2 FYNNEI. Trimming cost V 4 bases and J 0 bases, with 9 bases left between them. CDR3 amino acids: CASSVMGANTGELFF. The CDR3 coding sequence is TGTGCCAGCAGTGTGATGGGCGCGAACACCGGGGAGCTGTTTTTT.

V is TRBV2 and J is TRBJ2-5; the match to TRBD2 covers 10 bases. CDR1 is SNHLY and CDR2 is FYNNEI in the germline V gene. V was pared by 8 bases and J by 7 bases, with 7 bases of the junction left unmatched. CDR3 length equals 13 residues. For the CDR3, the DNA is TGTGCCAGCGGGACTAGCGAAGCCGGGACCCAGTACTTC. Translating it yields CASGTSEAGTQYF.